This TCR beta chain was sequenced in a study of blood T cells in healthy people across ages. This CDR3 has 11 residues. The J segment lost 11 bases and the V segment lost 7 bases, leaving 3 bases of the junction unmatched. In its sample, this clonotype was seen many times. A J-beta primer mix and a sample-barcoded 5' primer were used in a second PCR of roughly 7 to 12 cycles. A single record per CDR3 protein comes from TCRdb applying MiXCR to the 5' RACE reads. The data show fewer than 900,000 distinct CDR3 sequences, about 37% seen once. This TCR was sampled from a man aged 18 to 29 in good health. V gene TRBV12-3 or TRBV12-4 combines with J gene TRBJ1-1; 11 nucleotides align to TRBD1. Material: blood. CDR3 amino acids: CASTGTGGAFF. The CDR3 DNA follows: TGTGCCAGCACCGGGACAGGGGGGGCTTTCTTT.